One sample yielded the 31 T cell receptor beta chains listed below, sequenced in a study of human T cells and chemical hapten exposure. Time point in this sample: patch test 3, about 24 weeks after DPC sensitization. Indicated treatment: therapeutic diphenylcyclopropenone sensitization with weekly scalp DPC. MiXCR, applied by TCRdb to the RACE reads, yields one record per CDR3 protein. The sample holds roughly 53,000 distinct CDR3 sequences, approximately 9.9% seen once. The source was whole blood, collected in connection with sensitization to the hapten diphenylcyclopropenone (DPC). These receptors all come from a middle-aged woman with alopecia areata. Some clones in this sample may be carry-over from other donors' samples.

The chain combines TRBV12-3 or TRBV12-4 with TRBJ2-1; D unclear. Between the trimmed V and J ends, which lost 6 bases and 2 bases, there was a span of 2 bases. CDR3 length equals 11 residues. The CDR3 sequence is CASRTYNEQFF. The DNA of the CDR3 is TGTGCCAGCAGAACCTACAATGAGCAGTTCTTC.

This clonotype was seen more than once but under ten times. The chain joins TRBV7-9 to TRBJ2-6; D remains unclear. The V end lost 5 bases, the J end lost 0 bases, and 8 bases lay between the germline ends. The CDR3 totals 15 residues. Germline loops: CDR1 SEHNR, CDR2 FQNEAQ (reference sequence). CDR3 bases: TGTGCCAGCAGCGCGAGGTTCTCTGGGGCCAACGTCCTGACTTTC. Its translation: CASSARFSGANVLTF. The variable domain in full, completed from reference TRBV7-9 and TRBJ2-6, reads DTGVSQNPRHKITKRGQNVTFRCDPISEHNRLYWYRQTLGQGPEFLTYFQNEAQLEKSRLLSDRFSAERPKGSFSTLEIQRTEQGDSAMYLCASSARFSGANVLTFGAGSRLTVL.

This clonotype has at least ten counts. This chain links TRBV7-9 with TRBJ2-2; TRBD1 agrees at 8 bases. The CDR3 runs 13 residues. J gave up 8 bases and V 4 bases, and 3 bases lay outside the gene matches. The V gene's germline CDR1 is SEHNR and CDR2 FQNEAQ (reference sequence). Here the CDR3 DNA reads TGTGCCAGCAGCTCTCAGGGGGCAGGGGAGCTGTTTTTT. Translating gives CASSSQGAGELFF.

In its sample, this clonotype was seen many times. This chain joins TRBV11-2 and TRBJ1-4, with 9 bases that match TRBD1. Unmatched junction bases numbered 5, after V lost 3 bases and J lost 6 bases. There are 15 residues in the CDR3. Per germline, CDR1 SGHAT and CDR2 FQNNGV. The CDR3 nucleotides read TGTGCCAGCAGCTTCCCGGGACAGGGAGATGAAAAACTGTTTTTT. It specifies CASSFPGQGDEKLFF.

The chain carries TRBV7-9 and TRBJ1-1; D gene unclear. V was clipped by 2 bases and J by 2 bases, with 9 bases between them. Per the germline V gene, CDR1 is SEHNR and CDR2 is FQNEAQ (reference sequence). CDR3 size: 14 residues. The CDR3 spells CASSLLRVNTEAFF. Here the CDR3 DNA reads TGTGCCAGCAGCTTATTGCGGGTTAACACTGAAGCTTTCTTT.

This clonotype has a count of ten or more. V gene TRBV29-1 combines with J gene TRBJ2-5; D possibly matches TRBD1 or TRBD2 (5 bases each). In germline, CDR1 is SQVTM, CDR2 ANQGSEA. The CDR3 has 13 amino acids. V was shortened by 6 bases and J by 5 bases, with 16 bases between the two germline ends. The CDR3 nucleotides are TGCAGCGTCGCTGGGGCTAGCAAGGAGACCCAGTACTTC. This codes for CSVAGASKETQYF. Full variable domain (rest looked up from reference TRBV29-1 and TRBJ2-5): SAVISQKPSRDICQRGTSLTIQCQVDSQVTMMFWYRQQPGQSLTLIATANQGSEATYESGFVIDKFPISRPNLTFSTLTVSNMSPEDSSIYLCSVAGASKETQYFGPGTRLLVL.

The gene calls are TRBV12-3 or TRBV12-4 and TRBJ2-3, with D perhaps given as TRBD1 or TRBD2 (6 bases each). V was shortened by 5 bases and J by 0 bases, with 12 bases between the two germline ends. The CDR3 sequence is 15 residues long. DNA for the CDR3: TGTGCCAGCAGTCCGGCCGGGGGCAGCACAGATACGCAGTATTTT. Translated: CASSPAGGSTDTQYF.

The sample holds a few counts of this clonotype. J is TRBJ2-1 and V is TRBV20-1; 7 nucleotides agree with TRBD1. CDR3 length: 12 residues. J was trimmed by 9 bases and V by 6 bases; bases with no gene match: 8. CDR1 is DFQATT and CDR2 is SNEGSKA in the germline V gene (reference sequence). The CDR3 loop reads CSATTGVSEQFF. The CDR3 nucleotides are TGCAGTGCAACTACAGGGGTCAGTGAGCAGTTCTTC.

The CDR3 bases are TGTGCCAGCAGAAAGGGGGGACAGCCCCAGCATTTT. Protein: CASRKGGQPQHF. The chain joins TRBV6-5 to TRBJ1-5, with a possible D match to TRBD1 (6 bases). V lost 6 bases to trimming and J lost 7 bases, with 10 bases between them. In germline, CDR1 is MNHEY, CDR2 SVGAGI. The CDR3 runs 12 residues.

J is TRBJ1-1 and V is TRBV3-1; D not certain. V lost 6 bases, J lost 3 bases, and 5 bases lay in between. This CDR3 has 11 amino acids. Germline values: CDR1 LGHDT, CDR2 YNNKEL (reference sequence). The DNA for the CDR3 is TGTGCCAGCAGACGGGACACTGAAGCTTTCTTT. Translated: CASRRDTEAFF. The complete variable domain, with remaining parts taken from reference TRBV3-1 and TRBJ1-1, reads DTAVSQTPKYLVTQMGNDKSIKCEQNLGHDTMYWYKQDSKKFLKIMFSYNNKELIINETVPNRFSPKSPDKAHLNLHINSLELGDSAVYFCASRRDTEAFFGQGTRLTVV.

This clonotype has a count of ten or more. One end of the junction fails to match germline, which may point to a read error. CDR3 in DNA: TGTGCCATCAGAGAGTCCGGGACAGGGGTGGTTGGTGAGCAGTTCTTC. Protein sequence: CAIRESGTGVVGEQFF. This rearrangement joins TRBV10-3 to TRBJ2-1; 10 nucleotides align to TRBD1. CDR1 and CDR2 (germline): ENHRY, SYGVKD. The CDR3 extends over 16 amino acids.

This rearrangement joins TRBV6-5 to TRBJ2-4; D is possibly TRBD1 (6 bases). CDR1 is MNHEY, CDR2 SVGAGI, per germline. The CDR3 sequence is 16 residues long. The germline V and J ends were trimmed by 5 bases and 0 bases, with 14 bases remaining between them. This CDR3 is CASSNRVSLAKNIQYF. In DNA form, the CDR3 reads TGTGCCAGCAGTAACAGGGTGTCTCTAGCCAAAAACATTCAGTACTTC.

Ten or more counts support this clonotype. This chain joins TRBV3-1 and TRBJ2-3, with 8 bases fitting TRBD2. CDR1 is LGHDT and CDR2 is YNNKEL in the germline V gene (reference sequence). The CDR3 extends over 16 amino acids. V shed 0 bases and J 2 bases; nucleotides not matched to a gene: 4. CDR3 nucleotide sequence: TGTGCCAGCAGCCAAGACAGCGGGGGACTCACAGATACGCAGTATTTT. Translated: CASSQDSGGLTDTQYF.

This clonotype was seen at least ten times. This rearrangement joins TRBV18 to TRBJ2-6; 9 positions match TRBD1. The trim removed 3 bases at V and 0 bases at J, leaving 6 bases unmatched. The CDR3 runs to 18 residues. Germline lookup yields CDR1 KGHSH and CDR2 LQKENI. Here the CDR3 DNA reads TGTGCCAGCTCACCCGGGACAGGGTTCGTCTCTGGGGCCAACGTCCTGACTTTC. Translation gives CASSPGTGFVSGANVLTF. Together with reference TRBV18 and TRBJ2-6, the CDR3 gives the full variable domain: NAGVMQNPRHLVRRRGQEARLRCSPMKGHSHVYWYRQLPEEGLKFMVYLQKENIIDESGMPKERFSAEFPKEGPSILRIQQVVRGDSAAYFCASSPGTGFVSGANVLTFGAGSRLTVL.

Comment on this clonotype: This may be a read error, as it is one base from a much larger clone. The chain carries TRBV6-5 and TRBJ1-2; tentative D call: TRBD1 (5 bases). Trimming took off 6 bases at V and 6 bases at J, with 20 bases between the two ends. This CDR3 region has 15 residues. Germline CDR1 is MNHEY and CDR2 is SVGAGI. In DNA, the CDR3 is TGTGCCAGCAGGCGACCGGGACCGTTGCTGGATGGCTACACCTTC. It yields the protein CASRRPGPLLDGYTF.

The table lists this clonotype with a few counts. CDR3 in amino acids: CASSSGKNYGYTF. CDR3 bases: TGTGCCAGCAGCTCCGGGAAGAACTATGGCTACACCTTC. V and J are TRBV7-9 and TRBJ1-2; D remains unclear. This CDR3 contains 13 residues. In germline, CDR1 is SEHNR, CDR2 FQNEAQ (reference sequence). V was cut by 4 bases and J by 2 bases, with 8 bases left in between.

This clonotype was detected a few times. The V gene is TRBV11-3, the J gene TRBJ2-1; 16 bases are shared with TRBD2. V dropped 5 bases and J dropped 12; count of bases not matched to a gene: 7. CDR3 size: 15 residues. Germline V gene data show CDR1 as SGHNT and CDR2 as YENEEA. CDR3 sequence: CASSLGTSGGAWQFF. The CDR3 DNA sequence: TGTGCCAGCAGCCTAGGGACTAGCGGGGGGGCTTGGCAGTTCTTC.

The genes are TRBV3-1 and TRBJ1-5; D gene ambiguous. CDR1 and CDR2 (germline): LGHDT, YNNKEL (reference sequence). The CDR3 runs 16 residues. Trimming removed 10 bases from V and 0 bases from J, with 19 bases in between. The CDR3 here is CATRQLPRSSNQPQHF. CDR3 bases: TGTGCCACCCGACAATTACCAAGGTCTAGCAATCAGCCCCAGCATTTT.

This clonotype turned up a few times. The genes are TRBV20-1 and TRBJ2-7, with D unresolved. V was shortened by 3 bases and J by 3 bases, with 15 bases between the two germline ends. Germline-derived CDR1 and CDR2 are DFQATT and SNEGSKA (reference sequence). There are 14 residues in the CDR3. The CDR3 here is CSASPGGVHYEQYF. DNA of the CDR3: TGCAGTGCTAGTCCGGGTGGGGTCCACTACGAGCAGTACTTC.

This clonotype was seen ten or more times. V usage is TRBV11-2 and J usage is TRBJ2-5, with D hard to call. V was cut by 6 bases and J by 5 bases, with 7 bases left in between. Germline assignment: CDR1 SGHAT and CDR2 FQNNGV. The CDR3 extends over 11 amino acids. CDR3 region: CASSLHETQYF. The CDR3, as DNA: TGTGCCAGCAGTCTGCACGAGACCCAGTACTTC.

This clonotype came up a few times. The chain combines TRBV29-1 with TRBJ1-2; D unresolved. Germline CDR1 reads SQVTM; CDR2 reads ANQGSEA. V lost 7 bases to trimming and J lost 2 bases, with 8 bases between them. The CDR3 runs to 11 residues. CDR3 amino acids: CSGEGNYGYTF. The CDR3 DNA follows: TGCAGCGGTGAGGGCAACTATGGCTACACCTTC.

Notes on this clonotype: This clone may be a read error of a much larger clone one base away. The chain employs TRBV13 and TRBJ2-7; D is unclear. V was clipped by 5 bases and J by 6 bases, with 8 bases between them. CDR1 and CDR2 from the germline V gene are PRHDT and FYEKMQ (reference sequence). The CDR3 extends over 11 amino acids. The CDR3 DNA sequence: TGTGCCAGCAGCATGGATTCCGAGCAGTACTTC. This codes for CASSMDSEQYF.

This chain uses TRBV15 with TRBJ2-7; weak D call: TRBD1 (5 bases). The germline V gene has CDR1 LNHNV and CDR2 YYDKDF (reference sequence). The CDR3 consists of 13 residues. Trimming removed 3 bases from V and 3 bases from J, with 9 bases in between. The CDR3 spells CATSRRTGYEQYF. CDR3 DNA sequence: TGTGCCACCAGCAGGCGCACAGGCTACGAGCAGTACTTC. Based on the CDR3 plus reference TRBV15 and TRBJ2-7, the full variable domain is DAMVIQNPRYQVTQFGKPVTLSCSQTLNHNVMYWYQQKSSQAPKLLFHYYDKDFNNEADTPDNFQSRRPNTSFCFLDIRSPGLGDTAMYLCATSRRTGYEQYFGPGTRLTVT.

This clonotype was picked up many times. The rearrangement links TRBV5-5 to TRBJ2-1; 8 bases fit TRBD1. Trimming at V came to 0 bases and at J to 4 bases, leaving 3 bases not matched to a gene. CDR3 length: 15 amino acids. The germline CDR1 and CDR2 sequences are SGHKS and YYEKEE (reference sequence). CDR3 nucleotide sequence: TGTGCCAGCAGCTTGGTACAGGGGGTATACAATGAGCAGTTCTTC. Translated, it gives CASSLVQGVYNEQFF.

The table lists this clonotype with a few counts. J is TRBJ2-7 and V is TRBV29-1, with 8 bases aligning to TRBD2. The J segment lost 2 bases and the V segment lost 6 bases, leaving 9 bases of the junction unmatched. CDR1 and CDR2 (germline): SQVTM, ANQGSEA. The CDR3 spans 14 residues. The CDR3 spells CSVTAGGRTYEQYF. The CDR3 region has the DNA TGCAGCGTAACGGCGGGGGGTCGGACCTACGAGCAGTACTTC.

This clonotype was seen only a few times. J is TRBJ1-2 and V is TRBV15, with TRBD1 as a possible D gene (6 bases). The germline V gene has CDR1 LNHNV and CDR2 YYDKDF (reference sequence). The CDR3 sequence is 16 residues long. The V end was cut by 0 bases, the J end by 1 base, with 12 bases between. In DNA, the CDR3 is TGTGCCACCAGCAGAGATGGGTCAGGGGATAACTATGGCTACACCTTC. Translating gives CATSRDGSGDNYGYTF.

Turning to this clonotype: The junction departs from the called germline gene at one end, perhaps through a read error. The gene calls are TRBV5-6 and TRBJ2-2, with TRBD1 matching over 10 bases. The germline V gene encodes CDR1 SGHDT and CDR2 YYEEEE. This CDR3 has 15 residues. This CDR3 reads CVSSFRDRGTGELFF. The CDR3 coding sequence is TGTGTCAGCAGCTTCCGGGACAGGGGTACCGGGGAGCTGTTTTTT.

The sample holds a few counts of this clonotype. The genes are TRBV12-3 or TRBV12-4 and TRBJ2-3, with D uncertain. V dropped 5 bases and J dropped 1 base, with 7 bases sitting between them. CDR3 size: 13 residues. As DNA, the CDR3 is TGTGCCAGCAGTGCTTACCGCACAGATACGCAGTATTTT. Translation gives CASSAYRTDTQYF.

The chain employs TRBV10-3 and TRBJ2-1, with TRBD2 matching over 10 bases. Germline assignment: CDR1 ENHRY and CDR2 SYGVKD. This CDR3 is built from 17 residues. V was clipped by 0 bases and J by 1 base; unmatched bases: 3. The CDR3 sequence is CAISESPLAGSYNEQFF. The CDR3 coding sequence is TGTGCCATCAGTGAGTCTCCACTAGCGGGGTCCTACAATGAGCAGTTCTTC.

This clonotype was detected ten times or more. The chain has TRBV7-2 and TRBJ2-7; no definite D call. Germline V gene sequence: CDR1 SGHTA, CDR2 FQGNSA. This CDR3 comprises 12 residues. Trimming pared 1 base from V and 4 bases from J, leaving 5 bases between. CDR3 sequence reads: CASSLVQYEQYF. The DNA for the CDR3 is TGTGCCAGCAGCTTAGTCCAGTACGAGCAGTACTTC.

This clonotype was recorded many times. The rearrangement joins TRBV7-2 to TRBJ2-3, with D unresolved. This CDR3 spans 14 amino acids. Germline lookup yields CDR1 SGHTA and CDR2 FQGNSA. The V end was cut by 0 bases, the J end by 4 bases, with 8 bases between. DNA for the CDR3: TGTGCCAGCAGCTTAGCGAGCCCTCCAGATACGCAGTATTTT. It codes for CASSLASPPDTQYF.